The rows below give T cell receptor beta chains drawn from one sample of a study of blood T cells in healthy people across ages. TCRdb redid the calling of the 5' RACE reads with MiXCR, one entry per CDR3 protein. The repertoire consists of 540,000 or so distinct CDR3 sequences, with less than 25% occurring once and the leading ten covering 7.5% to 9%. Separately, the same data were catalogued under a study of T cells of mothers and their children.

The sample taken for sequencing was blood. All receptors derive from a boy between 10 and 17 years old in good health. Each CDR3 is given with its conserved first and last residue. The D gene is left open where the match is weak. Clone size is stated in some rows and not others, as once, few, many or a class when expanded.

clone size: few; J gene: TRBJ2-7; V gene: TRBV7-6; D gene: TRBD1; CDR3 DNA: TGTGCCAGCAGCGGGTCCGGGACAGGGATGGCCTACGAGCAGTACTTC; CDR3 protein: CASSGSGTGMAYEQYF
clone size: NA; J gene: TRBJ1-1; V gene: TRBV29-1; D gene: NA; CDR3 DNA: TGCAGCGTTGAAGAGGTAGGGCGGGCTGAAGCTTTCTTT; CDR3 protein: CSVEEVGRAEAFF
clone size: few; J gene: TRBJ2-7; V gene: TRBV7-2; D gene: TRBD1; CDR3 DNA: TGTGCCAGCAGCGTGGGACAGTCCTACGAGCAGTACTTC; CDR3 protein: CASSVGQSYEQYF
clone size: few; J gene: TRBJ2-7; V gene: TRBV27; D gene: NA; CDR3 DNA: TGTGCCAGCAGTCGGACTATCCAACCTAGGTCCTACGAGCAGTACTTC; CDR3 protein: CASSRTIQPRSYEQYF
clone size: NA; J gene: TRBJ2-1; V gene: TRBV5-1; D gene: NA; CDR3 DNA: TGCGCCAGCAGCTCAGGCCTCTCGAGCGGGCCTAACAATGAGCAGTTCTTC; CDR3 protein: CASSSGLSSGPNNEQFF
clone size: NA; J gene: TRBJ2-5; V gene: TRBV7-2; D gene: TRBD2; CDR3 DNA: TGTGCCAGCAGCTTATGGACTAGCGGGAAAGAGACCCAGTACTTC; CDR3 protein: CASSLWTSGKETQYF
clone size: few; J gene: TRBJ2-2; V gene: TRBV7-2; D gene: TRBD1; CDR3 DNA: TGTGCCAGCAGCCCACAGACAGGGTACACCGGGGAGCTGTTTTTT; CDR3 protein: CASSPQTGYTGELFF
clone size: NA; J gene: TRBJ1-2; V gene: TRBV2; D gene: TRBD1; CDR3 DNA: TGTGCCAGCAGACCCCGGGACAGCGCCCTGGATGGCTACACCTTC; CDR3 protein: CASRPRDSALDGYTF
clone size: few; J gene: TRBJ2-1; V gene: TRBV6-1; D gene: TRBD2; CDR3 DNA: TGTGCCAGCATGCATAGCGGGAGGTCGAATGAGCAGTTCTTC; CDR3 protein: CASMHSGRSNEQFF
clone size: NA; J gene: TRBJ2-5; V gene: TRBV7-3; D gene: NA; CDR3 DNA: TGTGCCAGCAGCTTACTGGGCTCCTTTGCGGCTGAGACCCAGTACTTC; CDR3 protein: CASSLLGSFAAETQYF
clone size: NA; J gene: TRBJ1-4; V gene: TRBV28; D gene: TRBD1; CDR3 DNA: TGTGCCAGCAGTTTATTGGGACAGGGGAATGAAAAACTGTTTTTT; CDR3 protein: CASSLLGQGNEKLFF
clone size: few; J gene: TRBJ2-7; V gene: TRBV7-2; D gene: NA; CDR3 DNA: TGTGCCAGCAGCTTAGGGCCAGGGTACGTACACGAGCAGTACTTC; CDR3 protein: CASSLGPGYVHEQYF
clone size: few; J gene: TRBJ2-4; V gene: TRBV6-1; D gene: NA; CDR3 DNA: TGTGCCAGCAGTGAAAGGCAGGTGGGCAAAAACATTCAGTACTTC; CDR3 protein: CASSERQVGKNIQYF
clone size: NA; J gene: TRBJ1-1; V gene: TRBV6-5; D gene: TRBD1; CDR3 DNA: TGTGCCAGCAGTTACATATTGTATACCGGACAGGGTGGCACTGAAGCTTTCTTT; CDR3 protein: CASSYILYTGQGGTEAFF
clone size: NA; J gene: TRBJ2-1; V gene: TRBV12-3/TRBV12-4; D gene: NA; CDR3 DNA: TGTGCCAGCAGTTTAGGGTTTAAGGGAGAGCAGTTCTTC; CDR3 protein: CASSLGFKGEQFF
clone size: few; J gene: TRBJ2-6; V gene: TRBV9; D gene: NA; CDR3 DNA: TGTGCCAGCACCGGAACAGGCCTCCAAGCTAGCTCTGGGGCCAACGTCCTGACTTTC; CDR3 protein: CASTGTGLQASSGANVLTF
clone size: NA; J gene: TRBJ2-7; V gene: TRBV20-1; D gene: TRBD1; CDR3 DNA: TGCAGTGCTCCGGACAGGGGGCTCGACGAGCAGTACTTC; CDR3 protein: CSAPDRGLDEQYF
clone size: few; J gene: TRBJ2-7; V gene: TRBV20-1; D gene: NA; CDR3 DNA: TGCAGTGCTAAGTACGGGTACGAGCAGTACTTC; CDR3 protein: CSAKYGYEQYF
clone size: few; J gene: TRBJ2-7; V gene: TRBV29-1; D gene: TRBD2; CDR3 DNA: TGCAGCGTTGAATCTAGCGGTGTCTACGAGCAGTACTTC; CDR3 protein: CSVESSGVYEQYF
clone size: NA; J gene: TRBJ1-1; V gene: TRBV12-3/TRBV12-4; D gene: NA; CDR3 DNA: TGTGCCAGCAGTTTGAGAGGGGCCATGAACACTGAAGCTTTCTTT; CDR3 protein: CASSLRGAMNTEAFF
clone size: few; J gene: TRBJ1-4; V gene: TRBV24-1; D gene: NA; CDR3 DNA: TGTGCCACCCCGGCGGGCAGACCTAATGAAAAACTGTTTTTT; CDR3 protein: CATPAGRPNEKLFF
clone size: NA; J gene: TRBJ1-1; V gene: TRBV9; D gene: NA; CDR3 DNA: TGTGCCAGCAGCCCTGACGCCTCGGTGGGCACTGAAGCTTTCTTT; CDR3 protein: CASSPDASVGTEAFF
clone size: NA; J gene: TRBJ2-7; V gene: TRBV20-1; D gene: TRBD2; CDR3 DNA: TGCAGTGCTAGATCAGGACTAGCGGGAGTCCGAAAGGGCGAGCAGTACTTC; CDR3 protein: CSARSGLAGVRKGEQYF
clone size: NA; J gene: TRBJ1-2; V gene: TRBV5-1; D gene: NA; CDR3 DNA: TGCGCCAGCAGCCCCCGCCCAGCTACCGGGTGGGCACTTGGTTACACCTTC; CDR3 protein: CASSPRPATGWALGYTF
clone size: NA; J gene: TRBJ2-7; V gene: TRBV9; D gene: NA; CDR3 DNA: TGTGCCAGCAGCGTAGCTCAAATGAGTCAATTCTACGAGCAGTACTTC; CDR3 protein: CASSVAQMSQFYEQYF
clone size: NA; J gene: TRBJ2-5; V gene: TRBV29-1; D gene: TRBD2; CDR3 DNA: TGCAGCGTTGAAATCGGCGGACTAGCACTACAAGAGACCCAGTACTTC; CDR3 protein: CSVEIGGLALQETQYF
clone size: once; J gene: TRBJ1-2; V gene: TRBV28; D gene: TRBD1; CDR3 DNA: TGTGCCAGCAGTTTAGGGTACAGGGGTGGCTACACCTTC; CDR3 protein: CASSLGYRGGYTF
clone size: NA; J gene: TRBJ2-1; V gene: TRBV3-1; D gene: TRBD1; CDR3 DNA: TGTGCCAGCAGCCCCTGGACAGGTTCAAATGAGCAGTTCTTC; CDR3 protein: CASSPWTGSNEQFF
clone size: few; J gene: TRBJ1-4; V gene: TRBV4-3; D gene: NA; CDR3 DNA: TGCGCCAGCAGCCAACTGGACGGGACAAAACTGTTTTTT; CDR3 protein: CASSQLDGTKLFF
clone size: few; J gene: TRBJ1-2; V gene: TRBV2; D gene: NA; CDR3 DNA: TGTGCCAGCAGTGATAAGCGACAGCTACCCGGGTATGGCTACACCTTC; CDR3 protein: CASSDKRQLPGYGYTF
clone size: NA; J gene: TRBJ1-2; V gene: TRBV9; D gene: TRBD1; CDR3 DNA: TGTGCCTGCAGCATGGGACAGAACTATGGCTACACCTTC; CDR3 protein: CACSMGQNYGYTF
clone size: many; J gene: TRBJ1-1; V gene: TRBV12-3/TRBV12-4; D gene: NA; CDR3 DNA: TGTGCCAGCAGTTTTGACGAGATGAACACTGAAGCTTTCTTT; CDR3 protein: CASSFDEMNTEAFF
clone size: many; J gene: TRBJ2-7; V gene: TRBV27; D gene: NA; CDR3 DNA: TGTGCCAGCACTGGCAGGGGCTACGAGCAGTACTTC; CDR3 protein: CASTGRGYEQYF